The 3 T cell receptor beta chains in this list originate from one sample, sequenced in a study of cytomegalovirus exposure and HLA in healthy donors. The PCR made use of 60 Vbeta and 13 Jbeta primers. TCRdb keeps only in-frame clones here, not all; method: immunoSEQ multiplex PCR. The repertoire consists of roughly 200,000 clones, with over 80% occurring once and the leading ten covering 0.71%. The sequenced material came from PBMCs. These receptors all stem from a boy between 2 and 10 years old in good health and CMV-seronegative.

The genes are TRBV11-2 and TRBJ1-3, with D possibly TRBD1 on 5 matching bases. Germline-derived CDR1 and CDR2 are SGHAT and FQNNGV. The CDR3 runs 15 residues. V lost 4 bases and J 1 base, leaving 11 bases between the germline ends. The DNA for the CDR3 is TGTGCCAGCAGCTCACTCGGGGGGTCTGGAAACACCATATATTTT. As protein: CASSSLGGSGNTIYF.

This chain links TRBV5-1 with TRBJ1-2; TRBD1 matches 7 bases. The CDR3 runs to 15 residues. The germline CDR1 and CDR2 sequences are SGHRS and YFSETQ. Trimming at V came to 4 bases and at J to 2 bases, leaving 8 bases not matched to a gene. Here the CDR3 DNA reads TGCGCCAGCAGCCCTCGGGGACAGACAAACTATGGCTACACCTTC. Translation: CASSPRGQTNYGYTF.

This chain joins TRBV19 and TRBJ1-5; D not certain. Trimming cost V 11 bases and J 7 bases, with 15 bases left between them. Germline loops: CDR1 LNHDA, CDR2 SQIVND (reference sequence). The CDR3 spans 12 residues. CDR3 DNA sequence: TGTGCCGGTAACGTCGGGTTGCAGCCCCAGCATTTT. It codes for CAGNVGLQPQHF.